A selection of T cell receptor beta chains follows, all from one sample in a study of regulatory T cells in long-lasting Graves disease. TCRdb called the multiplex PCR reads again in MiXCR, with one record for every CDR3 protein. The data hold approximately 350,000 distinct CDR3 sequences, with around 15% observed a single time. Another study also made use of these data, one on T cells in Graves' hyperthyroidism and ophthalmopathy.

Sequenced material: peripheral blood mononuclear cells (PBMCs), taken at new diagnosis, from a patient treated with antithyroid drugs. These receptors came from a woman aged 18-29 years with Graves disease. CDR3s include the opening cysteine and the closing phenylalanine or tryptophan. The D gene is left open where the match is weak. A clone size is listed for some rows: how often the clone was seen (once, few, many), or a class if it is expanded.

d_call	v_call	cdr3_length	clone_size	j_call	cdr3_nt	cdr3_aa
NA	TRBV20-1	14	many	TRBJ2-7	TGCAGTGCTAGTGTCTGGGGAGACGGCTACGAGCAGTACTTC	CSASVWGDGYEQYF
NA	TRBV27	14	NA	TRBJ2-5	TGTGCCAGCAGTTTATGGGGACGGGGAGAGACCCAGTACTTC	CASSLWGRGETQYF
TRBD2	TRBV3-1	14	many	TRBJ2-1	TGTGCCAGCAGGGTAGCGGGAGGGCATGATGAGCAGTTCTTC	CASRVAGGHDEQFF
NA	TRBV2	14	many	TRBJ2-7	TGTGCCAGCAGCAACTGGGAAGAGATCTACGAGCAGTACTTC	CASSNWEEIYEQYF
NA	TRBV20-1	13	many	TRBJ2-1	TGCAGTGCTGCCTTAGGATGGGACGGTGAGCAGTTCTTC	CSAALGWDGEQFF
NA	TRBV12-3/TRBV12-4	15	few	TRBJ2-1	TGTGCCAGCAGTGAGCAGGGCGCTGGGGGAGATGAGCAGTTCTTC	CASSEQGAGGDEQFF
NA	TRBV12-3/TRBV12-4	14	many	TRBJ1-1	TGTGCCAGCAGTGACAGGACGGTGAACACTGAAGCTTTCTTT	CASSDRTVNTEAFF
TRBD2	TRBV3-1	15	many	TRBJ2-7	TGTGCCAGCAGCCCCAGCGGGAGGACACTCTACGAGCAGTACTTC	CASSPSGRTLYEQYF
NA	TRBV10-3	13	few	TRBJ1-1	TGTGCCATCAGACCACTGGGGAACACTGAAGCTTTCTTT	CAIRPLGNTEAFF
TRBD1	TRBV6-1	15	many	TRBJ2-2	TGTGCCAGCAGTGCAGGGGGTGTTAACACCGGGGAGCTGTTTTTT	CASSAGGVNTGELFF
NA	TRBV29-1	14	many	TRBJ2-2	TGCAGCGTCGTAGGCCCCTCGAACACCGGGGAGCTGTTTTTT	CSVVGPSNTGELFF
NA	TRBV6-5	14	few	TRBJ2-7	TGTGCCAGCAGTTATTTGGGGACTTCCTACGAGCAGTACTTC	CASSYLGTSYEQYF
TRBD2	TRBV28	17	many	TRBJ2-7	TGTGCCAGCAGTCCAAGGACTAGCGGGGGGGTATCCTACGAGCAGTACTTC	CASSPRTSGGVSYEQYF